This TCR beta chain was found in a study of PD-1 blockade in classical Hodgkin lymphoma. Patients all relapsed after autologous stem cell transplantation, and there was variation in brentuximab vedotin exposure. The assay was immunoSEQ multiplex PCR, and TCRdb's table has in-frame clones only and misses some. The data show about 22,000 clones, roughly two thirds seen once. Study-level results: The study reported lower baseline TCR diversity in newly diagnosed patients than in healthy donors.

CDR1 is MNHNS and CDR2 is SASEGT in the germline V gene. CDR3 length: 14 residues. The V segment lost 5 bases and the J segment 7 bases; nucleotides outside the gene matches: 7. Turning to this clone: Its matching antigen is unknown.

This receptor was taken from a human donor with classical Hodgkin lymphoma. This chain uses TRBV6-1 with TRBJ1-5, with TRBD1 matching over 8 bases. The sample consisted of peripheral blood mononuclear cells (PBMCs), taken at baseline. The CDR3 nucleotides are TGTGCCAGCAGTCCCACAGGGGGTGGACAGCCCCAGCATTTT. It is translated as CASSPTGGGQPQHF.